The clone carrying this T cell receptor beta chain has more than one count but fewer than ten. Its antigen is not identified. The sample comes from a study of blood T cells in healthy people across ages. Looking at the study overall: The template switching approach captured approximately one barcoded beta molecule for every two T cells. Overall study findings and caveats: Researchers said unsorted PBMCs prevented a conclusive naive versus antigen-experienced comparison. Across the age range, TCR beta diversity per million T cells fell in a roughly linear way.

V lost 3 bases and J lost 0, with 4 bases in between. The CDR3 runs to 13 residues. Per germline, CDR1 MNHNS and CDR2 SASEGT. The use of a sample-barcoded 5' primer and a J-beta primer mix characterized a second PCR of roughly 6 to 11 cycles. A template-switch adaptor with 12 random nucleotides tagged each cDNA molecule. From the 5' RACE reads, TCRdb called clonotypes with MiXCR, one entry per CDR3 protein. This sample has 800,000 to 900,000 distinct CDR3 sequences, with around 62% found just once. This clonotype was obtained from a man aged 25 to 40 in good health. The V call is TRBV6-1, the J call TRBJ2-3; D uncertain. Source material: blood. The CDR3: CASSDASTDTQYF. In DNA, the CDR3 is TGTGCCAGCAGTGATGCAAGCACAGATACGCAGTATTTT.